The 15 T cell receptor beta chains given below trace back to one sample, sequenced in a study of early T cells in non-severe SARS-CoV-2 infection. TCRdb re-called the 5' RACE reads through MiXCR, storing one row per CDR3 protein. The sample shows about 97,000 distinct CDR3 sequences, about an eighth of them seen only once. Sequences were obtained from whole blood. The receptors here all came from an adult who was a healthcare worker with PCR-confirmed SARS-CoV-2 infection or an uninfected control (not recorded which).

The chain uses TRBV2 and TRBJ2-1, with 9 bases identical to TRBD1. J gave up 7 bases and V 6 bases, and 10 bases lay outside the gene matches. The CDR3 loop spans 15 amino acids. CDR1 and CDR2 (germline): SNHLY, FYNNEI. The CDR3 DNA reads TGTGCCAGCAGGGCCCCGGGGACAGGGATGAATGAGCAGTTCTTC. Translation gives CASRAPGTGMNEQFF.

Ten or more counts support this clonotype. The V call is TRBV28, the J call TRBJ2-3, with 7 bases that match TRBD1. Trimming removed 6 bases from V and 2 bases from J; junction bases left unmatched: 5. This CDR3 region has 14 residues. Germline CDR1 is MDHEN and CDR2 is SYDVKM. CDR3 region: CASSRDSITDTQYF. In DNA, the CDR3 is TGTGCCAGCAGCCGGGACAGTATCACAGATACGCAGTATTTT.

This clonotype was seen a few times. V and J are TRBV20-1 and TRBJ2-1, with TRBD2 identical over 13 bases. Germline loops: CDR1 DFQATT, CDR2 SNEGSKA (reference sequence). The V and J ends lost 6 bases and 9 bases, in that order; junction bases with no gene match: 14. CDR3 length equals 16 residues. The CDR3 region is CSAGPITSGRAPEQFF. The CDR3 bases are TGCAGTGCCGGACCAATCACTAGCGGGAGGGCCCCTGAGCAGTTCTTC.

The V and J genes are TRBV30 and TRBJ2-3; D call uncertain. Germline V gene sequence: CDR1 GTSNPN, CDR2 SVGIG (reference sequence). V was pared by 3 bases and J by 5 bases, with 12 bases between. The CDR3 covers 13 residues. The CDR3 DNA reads TGTGCCTGGAGGTTGATAGCCCGAGATACGCAGTATTTT. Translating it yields CAWRLIARDTQYF.

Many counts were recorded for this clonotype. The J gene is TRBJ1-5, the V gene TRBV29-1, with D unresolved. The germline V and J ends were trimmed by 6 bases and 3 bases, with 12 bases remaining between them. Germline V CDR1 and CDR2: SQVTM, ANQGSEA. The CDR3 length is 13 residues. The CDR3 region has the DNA TGCAGCGTCGCGGACGGATTCAATCAGCCCCAGCATTTT. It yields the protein CSVADGFNQPQHF.

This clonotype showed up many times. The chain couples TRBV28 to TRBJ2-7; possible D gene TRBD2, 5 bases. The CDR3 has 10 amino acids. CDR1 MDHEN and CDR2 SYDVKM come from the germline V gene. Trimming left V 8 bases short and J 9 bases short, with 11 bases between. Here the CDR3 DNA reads TGTGCCAGCGGAGGTTGGGTGCAGTACTTC. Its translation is CASGGWVQYF.

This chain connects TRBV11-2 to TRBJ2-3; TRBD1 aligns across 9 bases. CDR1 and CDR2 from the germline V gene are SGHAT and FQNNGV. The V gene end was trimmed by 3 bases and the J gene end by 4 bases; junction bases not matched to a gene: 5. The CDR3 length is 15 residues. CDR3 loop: CASSFRDRESDTQYF. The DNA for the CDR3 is TGTGCCAGCAGCTTTCGGGACAGGGAATCAGATACGCAGTATTTT.

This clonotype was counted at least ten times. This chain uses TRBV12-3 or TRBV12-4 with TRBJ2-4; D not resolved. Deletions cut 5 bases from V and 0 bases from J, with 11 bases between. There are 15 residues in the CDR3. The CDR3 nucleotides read TGTGCCAGCAGTCCTGACGGGTTAGCCAAAAACATTCAGTACTTC. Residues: CASSPDGLAKNIQYF.

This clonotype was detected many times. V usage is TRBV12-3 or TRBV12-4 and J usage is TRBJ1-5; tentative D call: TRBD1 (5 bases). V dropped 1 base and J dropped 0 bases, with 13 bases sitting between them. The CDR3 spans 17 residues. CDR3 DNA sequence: TGTGCCAGCAGTTTAGTCCGACAGACTTATAGCAATCAGCCCCAGCATTTT. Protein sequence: CASSLVRQTYSNQPQHF.

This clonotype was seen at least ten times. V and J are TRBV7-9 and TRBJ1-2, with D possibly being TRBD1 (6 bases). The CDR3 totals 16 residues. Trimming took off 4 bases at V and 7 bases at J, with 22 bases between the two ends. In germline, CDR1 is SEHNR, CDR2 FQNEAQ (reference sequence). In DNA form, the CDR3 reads TGTGCCAGCAGCTCCTGGGAGGACAGCGAAGGGGGTGGCTACACCTTC. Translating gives CASSSWEDSEGGGYTF.

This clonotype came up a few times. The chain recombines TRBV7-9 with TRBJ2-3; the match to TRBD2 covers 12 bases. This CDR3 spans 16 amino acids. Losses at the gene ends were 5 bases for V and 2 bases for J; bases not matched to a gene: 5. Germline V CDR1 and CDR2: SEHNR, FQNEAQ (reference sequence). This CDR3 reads CASSPGTSGFTDTQYF. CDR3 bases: TGTGCCAGCAGCCCGGGGACTAGCGGGTTCACAGATACGCAGTATTTT.

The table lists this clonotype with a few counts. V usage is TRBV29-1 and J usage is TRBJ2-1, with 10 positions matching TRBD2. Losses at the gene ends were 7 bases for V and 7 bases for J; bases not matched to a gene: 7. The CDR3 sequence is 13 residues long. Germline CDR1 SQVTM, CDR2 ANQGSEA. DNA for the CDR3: TGCAGCGGCCAACTAGCGGGAATAAATGAGCAGTTCTTC. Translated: CSGQLAGINEQFF.

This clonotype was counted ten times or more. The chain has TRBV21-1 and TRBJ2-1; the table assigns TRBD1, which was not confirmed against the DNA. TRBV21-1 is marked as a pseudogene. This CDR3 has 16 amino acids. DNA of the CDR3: TGTGCCAGCAGCAAAGTCCGGGACAGGGGGGGCAATGAGCAGTTCTTC. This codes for CASSKVRDRGGNEQFF.

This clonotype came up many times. The CDR3 region has the DNA TGTGCCAGCAGTGACCTGACGGGATCCTACAATGAGCAGTTCTTC. Protein product: CASSDLTGSYNEQFF. The genes are TRBV6-2 or TRBV6-3 and TRBJ2-1; possible D gene TRBD2, 5 bases. Trimming pared 5 bases from V and 1 base from J, leaving 12 bases between. Germline-derived CDR1 and CDR2 are MNHEY and SVGEGT. The CDR3 runs to 15 residues.

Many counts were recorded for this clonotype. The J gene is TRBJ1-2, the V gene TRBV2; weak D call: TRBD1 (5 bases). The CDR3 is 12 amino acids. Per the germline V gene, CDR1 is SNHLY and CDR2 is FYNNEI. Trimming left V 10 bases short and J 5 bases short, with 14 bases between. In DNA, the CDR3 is TGTGCCACTACCCAGGGTCTGTATGGCTACACCTTC. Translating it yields CATTQGLYGYTF.